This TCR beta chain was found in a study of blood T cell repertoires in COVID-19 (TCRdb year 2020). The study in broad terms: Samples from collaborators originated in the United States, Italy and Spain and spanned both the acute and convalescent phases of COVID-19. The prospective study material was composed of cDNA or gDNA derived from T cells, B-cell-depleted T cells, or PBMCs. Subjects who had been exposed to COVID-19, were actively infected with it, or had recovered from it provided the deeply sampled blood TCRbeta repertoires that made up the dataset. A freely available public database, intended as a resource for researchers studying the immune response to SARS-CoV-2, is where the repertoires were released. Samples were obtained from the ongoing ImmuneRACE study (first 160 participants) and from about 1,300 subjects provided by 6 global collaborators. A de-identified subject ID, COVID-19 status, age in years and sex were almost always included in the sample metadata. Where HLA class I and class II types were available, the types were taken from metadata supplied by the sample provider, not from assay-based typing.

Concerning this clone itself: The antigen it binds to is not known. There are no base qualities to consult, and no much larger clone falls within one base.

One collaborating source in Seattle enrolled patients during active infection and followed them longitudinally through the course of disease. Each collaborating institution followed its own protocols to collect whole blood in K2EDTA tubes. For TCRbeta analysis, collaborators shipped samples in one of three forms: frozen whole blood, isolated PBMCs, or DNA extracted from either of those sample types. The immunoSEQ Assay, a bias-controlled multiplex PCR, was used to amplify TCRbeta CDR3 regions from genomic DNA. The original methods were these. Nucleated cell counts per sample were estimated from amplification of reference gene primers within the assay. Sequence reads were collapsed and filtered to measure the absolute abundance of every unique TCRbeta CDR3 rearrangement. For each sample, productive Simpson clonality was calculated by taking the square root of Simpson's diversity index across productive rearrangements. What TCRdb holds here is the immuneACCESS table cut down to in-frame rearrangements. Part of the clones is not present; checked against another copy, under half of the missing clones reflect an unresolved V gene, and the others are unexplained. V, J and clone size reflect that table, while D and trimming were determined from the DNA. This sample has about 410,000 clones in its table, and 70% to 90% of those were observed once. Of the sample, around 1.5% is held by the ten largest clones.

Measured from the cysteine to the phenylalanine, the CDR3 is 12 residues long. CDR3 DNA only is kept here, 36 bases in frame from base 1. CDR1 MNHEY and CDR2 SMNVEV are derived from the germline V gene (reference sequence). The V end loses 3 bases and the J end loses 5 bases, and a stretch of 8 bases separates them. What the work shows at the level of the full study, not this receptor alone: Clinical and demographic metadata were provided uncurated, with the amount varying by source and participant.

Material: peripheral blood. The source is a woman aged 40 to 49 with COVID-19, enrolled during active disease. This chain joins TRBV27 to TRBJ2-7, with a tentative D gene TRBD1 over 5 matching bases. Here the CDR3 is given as CASSLGPHEQYF. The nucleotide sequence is TGTGCCAGCAGTTTGGGGCCCCACGAGCAGTACTTC.